These 29 T cell receptor beta chains were sequenced from one sample in a study of shared clonotypes between healthy human individuals. Using immunoSEQ multiplex PCR, the repertoire was profiled, and TCRdb retains in-frame clones only, with some absent. Seen here are 150,000 to 200,000 clones, about 93% observed once, and the top ten hold about 0.07%. The sample was naive CD4+ T cells sorted from blood. This sample's subset: CD45RA+ positively selected. The receptor set was obtained from a woman in her twenties or thirties in good health.

This chain connects TRBV11-3 to TRBJ2-1; no clear D. Per germline, CDR1 SGHNT and CDR2 YENEEA. The CDR3 totals 14 residues. V was cut by 2 bases and J by 8 bases, with 13 bases left in between. CDR3 coding DNA: TGTGCCAGCAGCTTAACTACCAGGAAAGATGAGCAGTTCTTC. It is translated as CASSLTTRKDEQFF.

This clone was detected only once. The chain is built from TRBV6-5 and TRBJ2-5; D is undetermined. V was shortened by 5 bases and J by 4 bases, with 11 bases between the two germline ends. The CDR3 is 13 amino acids. Germline V lookup: CDR1 MNHEY, CDR2 SVGAGI. This CDR3 is CASSEIARETQYF. The CDR3 nucleotides read TGTGCCAGCAGTGAGATCGCTCGAGAGACCCAGTACTTC.

The rearrangement links TRBV28 to TRBJ2-7, with D possibly matching TRBD2 (6 bases). Looked up from germline, CDR1 is MDHEN and CDR2 is SYDVKM. This CDR3 spans 15 amino acids. V was trimmed by 2 bases and J by 2 bases, leaving 13 bases between them. The CDR3 here is CASSLGWGETYEQYF. In DNA, the CDR3 is TGTGCCAGCAGTTTAGGATGGGGGGAAACCTACGAGCAGTACTTC.

V usage is TRBV6-1 and J usage is TRBJ1-5; TRBD1 matches 8 bases. The V and J ends lost 0 bases and 4 bases, in that order; junction bases with no gene match: 11. The germline CDR1 and CDR2 sequences are MNHNS and SASEGT. The CDR3 runs 18 residues. The CDR3 sequence: CASSEAGGTGLRNQPQHF. DNA of the CDR3: TGTGCCAGCAGTGAAGCGGGGGGGACAGGTCTGAGGAATCAGCCCCAGCATTTT.

V is TRBV5-8 and J is TRBJ1-5; D is perhaps TRBD1 (5 bases). V lost 4 bases to trimming and J lost 2 bases, with 10 bases between them. The CDR3 extends over 14 amino acids. Germline V lookup: CDR1 SGHTS, CDR2 YDEGEE. The CDR3 sequence: CASSRDFGNQPQHF. CDR3 in DNA: TGTGCCAGCAGCCGGGACTTCGGCAATCAGCCCCAGCATTTT.

CDR3 bases: TGTGCCAGCAGCTCTGGGACGGTAGCTAACTATGGCTACACCTTC. This sequence encodes CASSSGTVANYGYTF. This chain uses TRBV5-4 with TRBJ1-2; the D gene is possibly TRBD1 (5 bases). V gave up 3 bases and J gave up 0 bases, with 12 bases separating them. CDR1 SGHNT and CDR2 YYREEE come from the germline V gene (reference sequence). This CDR3 has 15 residues.

The genes are TRBV11-2 and TRBJ2-7; the D is unclear. The CDR3 is 14 residues long. V dropped 0 bases and J dropped 0 bases, with 6 bases sitting between them. CDR1 and CDR2 from the germline V gene are SGHAT and FQNNGV. The CDR3 nucleotides are TGTGCCAGCAGCTTAGAGGCGGTCTCCTACGAGCAGTACTTC. Amino acid sequence: CASSLEAVSYEQYF. Using reference TRBV11-2 and TRBJ2-7 for the parts outside the CDR3, the full variable domain is EAGVAQSPRYKIIEKRQSVAFWCNPISGHATLYWYQQILGQGPKLLIQFQNNGVVDDSQLPKDRFSAERLKGVDSTLKIQPAKLEDSAVYLCASSLEAVSYEQYFGPGTRLTVT.

This sequence joins TRBV6-4 and TRBJ1-6; tentatively, D is TRBD1 (6 bases). The CDR3 consists of 14 residues. V lost 6 bases, J lost 7 bases, and 13 bases lay in between. Germline V gives CDR1 MRHNA, CDR2 SNTAGT. CDR3 in DNA: TGTGCCAGCAGCGAAAACAGGGAAAATTCACCCCTCCACTTT. It yields the protein CASSENRENSPLHF.

Details on this clone: The junction departs from germline at one end; a sequencing error may be responsible. The V gene is TRBV2, the J gene TRBJ2-1; no firm D call. This CDR3 region has 13 residues. Germline-derived CDR1 and CDR2 are SNHLY and FYNNEI. CDR3 amino acids: CAGRRSSYNEQFF. The CDR3 DNA follows: TGTGCCGGCAGACGGAGCTCCTACAATGAGCAGTTCTTC.

V is TRBV19 and J is TRBJ2-7; possible D gene TRBD1, 5 bases. CDR1 and CDR2 from the germline V gene are LNHDA and SQIVND (reference sequence). This CDR3 region has 11 residues. Trimming took 7 bases from V and 5 from J, leaving 9 bases between them. CDR3 nucleotides: TGTGCCAGTACCAAGGGGAACGAGCAGTACTTC. It translates to CASTKGNEQYF.

This sequence joins TRBV2 and TRBJ1-5; 7 bases agree with TRBD1. Germline trimming cut 6 bases from V and 0 bases from J; bases unmatched to any gene: 5. This CDR3 is built from 15 residues. Germline V gene lookup returns CDR1 SNHLY and CDR2 FYNNEI. CDR3 amino acids: CASRRGLDSNQPQHF. The DNA for the CDR3 is TGTGCCAGCAGGAGGGGGCTCGATAGCAATCAGCCCCAGCATTTT.

This CDR3 reads CASSSVQGLTDTQYF. The DNA for the CDR3 is TGTGCCAGCAGTTCCGTGCAGGGTCTCACAGATACGCAGTATTTT. The V gene is TRBV28, the J gene TRBJ2-3, with D maybe TRBD1 (5 bases). The CDR3 contains 15 residues. Germline assignment: CDR1 MDHEN and CDR2 SYDVKM. Trimming took 4 bases from V and 2 from J, leaving 13 bases between them.

V gene TRBV28 combines with J gene TRBJ2-5; 8 nucleotides line up with TRBD2. The J call is uncertain, as TRBJ2-7 better fits the DNA end. Germline V gene data show CDR1 as MDHEN and CDR2 as SYDVKM. CDR3 length equals 17 residues. The CDR3 bases are TGTGCCAGCAGTTTAGTCGTGGCGGGGGGCCCCTCCTACGAGCAGTACTTC. Its translation: CASSLVVAGGPSYEQYF.

The chain uses TRBV7-2 and TRBJ2-7; D unclear. The ends were cut back, 4 bases at V and 5 bases at J, with 15 bases in the middle. The CDR3 covers 14 residues. From germline, CDR1 is SGHTA and CDR2 FQGNSA. Written as DNA, the CDR3 is TGTGCCAGCAGCTCGCCGCGGACGACCAACGAGCAGTACTTC. Its protein is CASSSPRTTNEQYF.

The chain carries TRBV5-4 and TRBJ2-1; tentative D call: TRBD1 (6 bases). The V and J ends lost 4 bases and 10 bases respectively, with 15 bases between them. Germline V gene data show CDR1 as SGHNT and CDR2 as YYREEE (reference sequence). CDR3 length: 13 amino acids. The CDR3, as DNA: TGTGCCAGCAGCATAACAGGGACGCGGGAGCAGTTCTTC. Translated, it gives CASSITGTREQFF.

This chain joins TRBV5-8 and TRBJ2-3; no firm D call. V lost 0 bases, J lost 3 bases, and 11 bases lay in between. The V gene's germline CDR1 is SGHTS and CDR2 YDEGEE. The length of the CDR3 is 15 residues. The CDR3 sequence: CASSLGLQGTDTQYF. As DNA, the CDR3 is TGTGCCAGCAGCTTGGGGTTGCAAGGTACAGATACGCAGTATTTT.

This clone was found once. V is TRBV6-5 and J is TRBJ2-3; D is perhaps TRBD2 (6 bases). This CDR3 region has 15 residues. Germline V gene lookup returns CDR1 MNHEY and CDR2 SVGAGI. Trimming stripped 2 bases from V and 0 bases from J, with 9 bases between. In DNA form, the CDR3 reads TGTGCCAGCAGTTACGAAAGCGGGAGCACAGATACGCAGTATTTT. This translates into CASSYESGSTDTQYF.

The chain carries TRBV28 and TRBJ2-7, with 8 bases identical to TRBD1. V trimming: 8 bases; J trimming: 0 bases; junction bases outside the gene matches: 9. Germline CDR1 is MDHEN and CDR2 is SYDVKM. The CDR3 length is 15 residues. CDR3 sequence reads: CASGTTGDSSYEQYF. The CDR3 nucleotides are TGTGCCAGCGGGACGACAGGGGACAGCTCCTACGAGCAGTACTTC.

V usage is TRBV7-3 and J usage is TRBJ2-2, with a possible D match to TRBD2 (5 bases). This CDR3 has 15 residues. Germline V gene sequence: CDR1 SGHTA, CDR2 FQGTGA. Trimming left V 2 bases short and J 0 bases short, with 7 bases between. The CDR3 spells CASSLAGANTGELFF. The CDR3 nucleotides read TGTGCCAGCAGCTTAGCGGGCGCGAACACCGGGGAGCTGTTTTTT.

CDR3 amino acids: CASSLGQTYEQYF. Here the CDR3 DNA reads TGTGCCAGCAGCTTAGGACAAACCTACGAGCAGTACTTC. This sequence joins TRBV11-3 and TRBJ2-5; D gene unclear. The J call may be in error: the DNA end matches TRBJ2-7 better. CDR1 is SGHNT and CDR2 is YENEEA in the germline V gene. This CDR3 region has 13 residues.

This rearrangement joins TRBV5-1 to TRBJ2-7; maybe TRBD1 (6 bases). Trimming shortened V by 4 bases and J by 0 bases, and 14 bases separated the two germline ends. This CDR3 contains 15 residues. The germline V gene encodes CDR1 SGHRS and CDR2 YFSETQ. The CDR3 sequence: CASSHGDIHSYEQYF. DNA of the CDR3: TGCGCCAGCAGCCACGGGGACATCCACTCCTACGAGCAGTACTTC.

The chain couples TRBV28 to TRBJ2-5, with TRBD1 identical over 12 bases. TRBJ2-7 matches the DNA end more closely, so the J call is doubtful. In germline, CDR1 is MDHEN, CDR2 SYDVKM. CDR3 length: 15 residues. Here the CDR3 reads CASSPWGQGAGEQYF. CDR3 nucleotide sequence: TGTGCCAGCAGCCCATGGGGACAGGGGGCTGGCGAGCAGTACTTC.

V is TRBV15 and J is TRBJ2-1; D is tentatively TRBD1 or TRBD2 (5 bases each). Trimming removed 2 bases from V and 1 base from J, with 15 bases in between. The CDR3 covers 17 residues. Germline V gives CDR1 LNHNV, CDR2 YYDKDF (reference sequence). CDR3 loop: CATSRLTGTRSYNEQFF. Written as DNA, the CDR3 is TGTGCCACCAGCAGACTTACGGGGACGAGGTCCTACAATGAGCAGTTCTTC.

This chain links TRBV18 with TRBJ2-5, with D unclear. The end of the DNA aligns better with TRBJ2-7, so the J call may be wrong. CDR3 length: 16 amino acids. The germline V gene has CDR1 KGHSH and CDR2 LQKENI. The CDR3 bases are TGTGCCAGCTCACCATCGGTCATATCGAGCTCCTACGAGCAGTACTTC. It codes for CASSPSVISSSYEQYF.

Comments on this clone: Within the sample, other DNA sequences also encode this same CDR3. The chain links TRBV18 to TRBJ1-3, with D possibly matching TRBD1 (5 bases). The V end was cut by 3 bases, the J end by 2 bases, with 8 bases between. The CDR3 spans 14 residues. Germline CDR1 reads KGHSH; CDR2 reads LQKENI. The CDR3 DNA reads as TGTGCCAGCTCACCCCAGGGAGCTGGAAACACCATATATTTT. It yields the protein CASSPQGAGNTIYF.

The chain recombines TRBV2 with TRBJ1-3; D gene uncertain. V was pared by 5 bases and J by 1 base, with 12 bases between. This CDR3 region has 15 residues. Per the germline V gene, CDR1 is SNHLY and CDR2 is FYNNEI. CDR3 protein: CASSLATRSGNTIYF. In DNA, the CDR3 is TGTGCCAGCAGTCTGGCAACCCGATCTGGAAACACCATATATTTT.

The chain joins TRBV5-1 to TRBJ2-2, with 8 bases aligning to TRBD2. This CDR3 region has 16 residues. CDR1 is SGHRS, CDR2 YFSETQ, per germline. The V segment lost 4 bases and the J segment 7 bases; nucleotides outside the gene matches: 12. For the CDR3, the DNA is TGCGCCAGCAGCCACTCCCAGCGGGAGCTGGGCGGGGAGCTGTTTTTT. It translates to CASSHSQRELGGELFF. The full variable domain, its missing parts supplied by reference TRBV5-1 and TRBJ2-2, is KAGVTQTPRYLIKTRGQQVTLSCSPISGHRSVSWYQQTPGQGLQFLFEYFSETQRNKGNFPGRFSGRQFSNSRSEMNVSTLELGDSALYLCASSHSQRELGGELFFGEGSRLTVL.

CDR3 sequence reads: CASSSLSGRAYEQYF. The CDR3 DNA reads TGTGCCAGCAGCTCCTTGAGCGGGAGAGCCTACGAGCAGTACTTC. V is TRBV6-6 and J is TRBJ2-7; 8 nucleotides align to TRBD2. Germline assignment: CDR1 MNHNY and CDR2 SVGAGI (reference sequence). J lost 2 bases, V lost 6 bases, and 9 bases had no gene match. The CDR3 spans 15 residues.

The rearrangement links TRBV5-8 to TRBJ1-3; maybe TRBD1 (5 bases). The ends were cut back, 3 bases at V and 1 base at J, with 14 bases in the middle. Per the germline V gene, CDR1 is SGHTS and CDR2 is YDEGEE. The CDR3 extends over 16 amino acids. The CDR3 region is CASSSGTDSSGNTIYF. Written as DNA, the CDR3 is TGTGCCAGCAGCTCCGGGACGGATTCTTCTGGAAACACCATATATTTT.